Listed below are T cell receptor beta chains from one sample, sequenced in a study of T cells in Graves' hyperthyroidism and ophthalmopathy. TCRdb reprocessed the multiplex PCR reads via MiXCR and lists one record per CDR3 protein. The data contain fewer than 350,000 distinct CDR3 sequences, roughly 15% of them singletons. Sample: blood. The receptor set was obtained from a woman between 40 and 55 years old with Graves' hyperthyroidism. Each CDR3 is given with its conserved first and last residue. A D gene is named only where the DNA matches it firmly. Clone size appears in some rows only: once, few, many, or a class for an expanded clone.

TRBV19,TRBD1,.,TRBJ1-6,CASSLTGASSYNSPLHF,TGTGCCAGTAGTCTTACAGGGGCCAGCTCCTATAATTCACCCCTCCACTTT
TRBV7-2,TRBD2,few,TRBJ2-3,CASSLVGTSGSEDTQYF,TGTGCCAGCAGCTTAGTTGGGACTAGCGGGAGTGAAGATACGCAGTATTTT
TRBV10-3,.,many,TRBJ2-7,CAISESEGVSYEQYF,TGTGCCATCAGTGAGTCTGAAGGGGTGTCCTACGAGCAGTACTTC
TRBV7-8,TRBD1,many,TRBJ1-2,CASTRLRVGQGYGYTF,TGTGCCAGCACCAGACTGAGAGTGGGACAGGGTTATGGCTACACCTTC
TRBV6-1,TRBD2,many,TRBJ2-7,CASSALAGGEQYF,TGTGCCAGCAGTGCCCTAGCGGGGGGTGAGCAGTACTTC
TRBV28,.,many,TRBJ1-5,CASSLLGQSNQPQHF,TGTGCCAGCAGTTTATTAGGACAAAGCAATCAGCCCCAGCATTTT
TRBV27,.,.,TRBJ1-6,CASSLGQNSPLHF,TGTGCCAGCAGTTTGGGACAAAATTCACCCCTCCACTTT
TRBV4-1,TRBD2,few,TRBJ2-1,CASSKGLAGSSYNEQFF,TGCGCCAGCAGCAAAGGACTAGCGGGTAGCTCCTACAATGAGCAGTTCTTC
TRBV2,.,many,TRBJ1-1,CASSVGWTEAFF,TGTGCCAGCAGTGTCGGGTGGACTGAAGCTTTCTTT
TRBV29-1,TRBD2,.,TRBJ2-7,CSVRASGSFEQYF,TGCAGCGTTCGTGCTAGCGGGAGTTTCGAGCAGTACTTC
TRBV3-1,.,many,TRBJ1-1,CASSQTGAAFF,TGTGCCAGCAGCCAAACGGGGGCAGCTTTCTTT
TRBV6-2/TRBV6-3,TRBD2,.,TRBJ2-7,CASSFTGGTHEQYF,TGTGCCAGCAGTTTTACGGGAGGGACCCACGAGCAGTACTTC
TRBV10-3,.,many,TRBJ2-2,CAISEIGGLNTGELFF,TGTGCCATCAGTGAGATCGGGGGGCTGAACACCGGGGAGCTGTTTTTT
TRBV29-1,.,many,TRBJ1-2,CSAPRLGGLDYGYTF,TGCAGCGCCCCGAGGTTGGGGGGATTGGACTATGGCTACACCTTC
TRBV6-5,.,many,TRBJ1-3,CASSYSWGSGNTIYF,TGTGCCAGCAGTTACTCCTGGGGATCTGGAAACACCATATATTTT
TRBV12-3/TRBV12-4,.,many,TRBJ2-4,CASSLNAGKNIQYF,TGTGCCAGCAGTCTTAACGCGGGCAAAAACATTCAGTACTTC
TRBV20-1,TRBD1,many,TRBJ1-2,CSAAIQGNYGYTF,TGCAGTGCTGCCATACAGGGGAACTATGGCTACACCTTC
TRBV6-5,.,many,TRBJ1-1,CASSYRGVTEAFF,TGTGCCAGCAGTTACAGAGGGGTTACTGAAGCTTTCTTT
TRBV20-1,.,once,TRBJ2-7,CSAQFSYEQYF,TGCAGTGCTCAGTTCTCCTACGAGCAGTACTTC
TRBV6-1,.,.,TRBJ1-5,CASSEAWEGQPQHF,TGTGCCAGCAGTGAGGCGTGGGAGGGTCAGCCCCAGCATTTT
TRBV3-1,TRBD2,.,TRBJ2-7,CASRGTSGVSYEQYF,TGTGCCAGCAGGGGAACTAGCGGGGTCTCCTACGAGCAGTACTTC
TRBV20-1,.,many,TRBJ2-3,CSASRVEGTDTQYF,TGCAGTGCTAGTCGGGTTGAAGGCACAGATACGCAGTATTTT
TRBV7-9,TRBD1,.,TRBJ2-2,CASSRGQGRGGELFF,TGTGCCAGCAGCCGGGGACAGGGGAGAGGCGGGGAGCTGTTTTTT
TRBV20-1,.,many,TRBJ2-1,CSASPVASPNEQFF,TGCAGTGCTAGCCCCGTGGCTAGCCCCAATGAGCAGTTCTTC